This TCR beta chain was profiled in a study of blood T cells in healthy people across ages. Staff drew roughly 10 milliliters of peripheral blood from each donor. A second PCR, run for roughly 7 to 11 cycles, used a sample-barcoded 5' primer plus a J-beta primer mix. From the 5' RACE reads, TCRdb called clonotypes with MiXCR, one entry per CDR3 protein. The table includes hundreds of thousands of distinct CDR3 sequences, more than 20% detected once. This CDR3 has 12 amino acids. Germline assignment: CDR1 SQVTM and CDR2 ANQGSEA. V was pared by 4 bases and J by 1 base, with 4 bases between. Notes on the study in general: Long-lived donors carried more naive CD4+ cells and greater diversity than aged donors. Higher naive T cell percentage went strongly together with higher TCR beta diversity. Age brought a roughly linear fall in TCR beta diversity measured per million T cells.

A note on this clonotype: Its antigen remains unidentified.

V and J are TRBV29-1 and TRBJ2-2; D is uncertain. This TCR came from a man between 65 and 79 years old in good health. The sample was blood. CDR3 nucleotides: TGCAGCGTTGTTATGAACACCGGGGAGCTGTTTTTT. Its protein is CSVVMNTGELFF.